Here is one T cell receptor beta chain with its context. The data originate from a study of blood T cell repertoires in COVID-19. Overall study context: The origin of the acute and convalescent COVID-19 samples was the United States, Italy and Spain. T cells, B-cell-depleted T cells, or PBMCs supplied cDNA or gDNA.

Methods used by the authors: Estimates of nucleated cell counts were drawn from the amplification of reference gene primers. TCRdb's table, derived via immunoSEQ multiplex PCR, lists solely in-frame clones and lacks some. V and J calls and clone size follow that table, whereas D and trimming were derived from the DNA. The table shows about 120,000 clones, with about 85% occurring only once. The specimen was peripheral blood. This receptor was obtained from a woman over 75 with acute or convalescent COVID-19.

The DNA of the CDR3 is TGTGCCAGCAACCACCGAGGGACAGGGGGCTCGGGAAACACCATATATTTT. Translation: CASNHRGTGGSGNTIYF. The chain combines TRBV27 with TRBJ1-3; TRBD1 matches 12 bases. CDR3 length: 17 residues. V shed 7 bases, J shed 4 bases, and the junction held 11 bases outside the gene matches. CDR1 and CDR2 (germline): MNHEY, SMNVEV (reference sequence).